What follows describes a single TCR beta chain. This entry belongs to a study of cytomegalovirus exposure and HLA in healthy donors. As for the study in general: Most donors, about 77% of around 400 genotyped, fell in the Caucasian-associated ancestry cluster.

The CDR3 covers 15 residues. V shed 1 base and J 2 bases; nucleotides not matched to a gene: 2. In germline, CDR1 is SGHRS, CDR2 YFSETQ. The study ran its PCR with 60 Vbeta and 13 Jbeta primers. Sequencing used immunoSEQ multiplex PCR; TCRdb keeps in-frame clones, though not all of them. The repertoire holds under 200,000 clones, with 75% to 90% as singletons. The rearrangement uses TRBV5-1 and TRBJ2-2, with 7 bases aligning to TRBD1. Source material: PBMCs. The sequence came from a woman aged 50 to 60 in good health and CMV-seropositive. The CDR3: CASSLRTGNTGELFF. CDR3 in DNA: TGCGCCAGCAGCTTGAGGACAGGAAACACCGGGGAGCTGTTTTTT. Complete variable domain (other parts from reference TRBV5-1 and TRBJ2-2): KAGVTQTPRYLIKTRGQQVTLSCSPISGHRSVSWYQQTPGQGLQFLFEYFSETQRNKGNFPGRFSGRQFSNSRSEMNVSTLELGDSALYLCASSLRTGNTGELFFGEGSRLTVL.